This T cell receptor (beta chain) was sequenced for a study of ipilimumab plus nivolumab after autologous stem cell transplantation (dated by TCRdb to the early 2020s). With respect to the entire study: The median number of doses that trial patients received was a few for ipilimumab and about eight for nivolumab. Primary refractory and relapsed disease were included in the DLBCL cohort, with 18-month progression-free survival of approximately 83% and 30%, respectively. Patients with high-risk diffuse large B cell lymphoma, mature T cell lymphoma, or multiple myeloma undergoing autologous transplant were enrolled in the trial. The intent-to-treat population of the trial was made up of 30 to 40 patients. Study-wide findings and limitations: The authors concluded that, as post-transplant consolidation, combined checkpoint inhibition appeared tolerable. Per the authors, a biologic rationale for further study of the post-transplant checkpoint inhibition approach was offered by T cell receptor repertoire, regulatory T cell phenotype and gut microbiota profiles.

Starting 14 to 28 days after the autologous transplant, patients began checkpoint therapy, which included ipilimumab at 1 mg/kg intravenously on day 1 of selected weeks. The nivolumab dose was 3 mg/kg intravenously, delivered on day 1 of weeks 1, 4, 7, 10, and every two weeks through week 26. This Phase Ib clinical trial tested ipilimumab plus nivolumab, a combined checkpoint inhibition, as consolidation after autologous stem cell transplantation. The table lists this clone with a few counts. The antigen this receptor binds is unknown. Base qualities are not recorded, but no much larger clone differs from it by a single base. Trimming leaves V shorter by 4 bases and J shorter by 0 bases, with the junction holding 3 bases beyond the gene matches. CDR1 SEHNR and CDR2 FQNEAQ are derived from the germline V gene (reference sequence). Its CDR3 holds 16 amino acids, cysteine through phenylalanine. Only the CDR3 part of the read is kept: 48 bases, read in frame from the first base.

The library was built by means of the immunoSEQ multiplex PCR assay. The table comes from immuneACCESS by way of TCRdb, which keeps in-frame sequences with V and J called. Part of the clones is missing from these tables; in studies checked, under half for an unresolved V gene and the rest for unknown reasons. This sample holds 15,000 or so clones; 81% were observed only once. More than 20% of the sample goes to the ten largest clones. Here the sequenced sample was PBMCs, taken in a trial of ipilimumab plus nivolumab as post-transplant consolidation. The receptor's source is a male donor with diffuse large B-cell lymphoma. The V gene is TRBV7-9 and the J gene is TRBJ2-3; 11 central nucleotides agree with TRBD2. The DNA sequence is given as TGTGCCAGCAGCTCAACTAGCGGGGGCAGCACAGATACGCAGTATTTT. This yields the protein CASSSTSGGSTDTQYF.